These T cell receptor beta chains were read from a single sample in a study of T cells in Graves' hyperthyroidism and ophthalmopathy. Each CDR3 protein gets one entry after TCRdb re-called the multiplex PCR reads with MiXCR. This sample has roughly 350,000 distinct CDR3 sequences; around 15% occur once, and the top ten carry 30% to 40%. The sequenced material came from blood. The receptor set was obtained from a woman in her thirties or forties with Graves' ophthalmopathy. The conserved cysteine and the conserved F or W are not part of the CDR3 here. Fields, in order: V gene, J gene, clone size, CDR3 length, CDR3 protein. A clone size is listed for some rows: how often the clone was seen (once, few, many), or a class if it is expanded.

TRBV5-1	TRBJ2-3	-	12	ASSFYSSTDTQY
TRBV6-1	TRBJ2-1	many	13	ASSETSLPANEQF
TRBV5-1	TRBJ1-3	-	17	ASSDTGTGPTYSGNTIY
TRBV7-9	TRBJ2-1	-	13	ASTRGSVGLDEQF
TRBV19	TRBJ2-5	few	12	ASSVSGGAETQY
TRBV14	TRBJ1-6	many	14	ASSQDLGQNNSPLH
TRBV28	TRBJ2-3	many	15	ASSLPGVRASTDTQY
TRBV5-6	TRBJ1-2	many	11	ASSWSSRAGYT
TRBV7-8	TRBJ2-1	many	11	ASYAATSNEQF
TRBV5-5	TRBJ1-5	-	19	ASSVGGVADRIRYSNQPQH
TRBV27	TRBJ1-4	many	12	ASGYSGQGEKLF
TRBV11-2	TRBJ2-2	-	12	ASTNWGVTGELF
TRBV5-1	TRBJ2-2	few	13	ASSLESLNTGELF
TRBV18	TRBJ2-7	few	11	ASSLDRADEQY
TRBV25-1	TRBJ2-3	many	12	ASSDVGNGDTQY
TRBV6-2/TRBV6-3	TRBJ2-1	many	15	ASSYNSLTSGYNEQF
TRBV6-1	TRBJ1-1	many	11	ASSAPGGTEAF
TRBV7-8	TRBJ2-2	many	14	ASSLATSGNTGELF
TRBV12-3/TRBV12-4	TRBJ2-1	many	12	ASSWTSVRNEQF
TRBV19	TRBJ1-5	few	10	ASNGGGQPQH
TRBV5-1	TRBJ2-5	-	12	ASSWDRGRETQY
TRBV20-1	TRBJ2-7	many	13	SARDVAGGPYEQY